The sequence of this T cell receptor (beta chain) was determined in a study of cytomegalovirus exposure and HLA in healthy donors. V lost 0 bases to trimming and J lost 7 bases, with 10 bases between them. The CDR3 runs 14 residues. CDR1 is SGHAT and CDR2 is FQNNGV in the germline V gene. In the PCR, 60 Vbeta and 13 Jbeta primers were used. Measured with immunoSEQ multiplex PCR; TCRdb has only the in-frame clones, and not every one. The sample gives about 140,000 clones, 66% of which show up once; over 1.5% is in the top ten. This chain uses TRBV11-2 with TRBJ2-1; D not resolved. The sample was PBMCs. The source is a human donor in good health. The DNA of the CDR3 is TGTGCCAGCAGCTTAGAGAACTTTGGTAATGAGCAGTTCTTC. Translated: CASSLENFGNEQFF.